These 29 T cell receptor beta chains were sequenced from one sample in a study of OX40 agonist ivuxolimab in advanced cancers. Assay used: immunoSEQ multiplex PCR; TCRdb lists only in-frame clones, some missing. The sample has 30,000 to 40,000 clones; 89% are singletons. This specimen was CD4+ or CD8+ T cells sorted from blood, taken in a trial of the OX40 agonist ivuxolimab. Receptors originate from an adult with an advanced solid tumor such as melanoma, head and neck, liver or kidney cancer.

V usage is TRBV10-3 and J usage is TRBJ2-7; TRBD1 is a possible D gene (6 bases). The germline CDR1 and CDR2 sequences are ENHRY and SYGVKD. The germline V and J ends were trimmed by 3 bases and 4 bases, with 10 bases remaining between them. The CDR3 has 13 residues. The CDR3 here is CAISDLGAYEQYF. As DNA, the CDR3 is TGTGCCATCAGTGATCTGGGGGCTTACGAGCAGTACTTC.

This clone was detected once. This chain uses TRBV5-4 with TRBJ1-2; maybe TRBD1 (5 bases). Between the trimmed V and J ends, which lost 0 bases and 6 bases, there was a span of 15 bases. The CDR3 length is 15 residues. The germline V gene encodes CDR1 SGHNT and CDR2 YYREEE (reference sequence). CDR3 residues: CASSLGDLIVDGYTF. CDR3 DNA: TGTGCCAGCAGCTTGGGGGACCTTATAGTGGATGGCTACACCTTC.

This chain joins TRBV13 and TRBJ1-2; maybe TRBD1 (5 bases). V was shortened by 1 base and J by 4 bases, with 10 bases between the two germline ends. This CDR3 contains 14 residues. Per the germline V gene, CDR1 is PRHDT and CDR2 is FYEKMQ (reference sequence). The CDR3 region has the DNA TGTGCCAGCAGCTTAGCTGGGGACGGCTATGGCTACACCTTC. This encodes CASSLAGDGYGYTF.

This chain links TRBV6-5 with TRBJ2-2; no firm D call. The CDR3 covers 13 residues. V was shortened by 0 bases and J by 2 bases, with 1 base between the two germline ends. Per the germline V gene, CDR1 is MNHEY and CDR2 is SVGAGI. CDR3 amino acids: CASSYSNTGELFF. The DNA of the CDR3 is TGTGCCAGCAGTTACTCCAACACCGGGGAGCTGTTTTTT.

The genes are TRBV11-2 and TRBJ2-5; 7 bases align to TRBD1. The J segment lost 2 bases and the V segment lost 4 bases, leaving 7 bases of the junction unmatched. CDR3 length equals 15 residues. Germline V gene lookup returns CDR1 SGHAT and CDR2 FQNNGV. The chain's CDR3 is CASSSLTGRQETQYF. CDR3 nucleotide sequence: TGTGCCAGCAGCTCGCTGACAGGGCGACAAGAGACCCAGTACTTC.

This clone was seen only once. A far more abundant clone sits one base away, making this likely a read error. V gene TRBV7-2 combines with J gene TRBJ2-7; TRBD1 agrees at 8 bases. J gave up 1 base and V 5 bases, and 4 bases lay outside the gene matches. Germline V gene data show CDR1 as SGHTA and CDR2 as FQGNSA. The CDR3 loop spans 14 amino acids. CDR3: CASSHRDRSYEQYF. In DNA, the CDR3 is TGTGCCAGCAGCCACCGGGACAGGTCCTACGAGCAGTACTTC.

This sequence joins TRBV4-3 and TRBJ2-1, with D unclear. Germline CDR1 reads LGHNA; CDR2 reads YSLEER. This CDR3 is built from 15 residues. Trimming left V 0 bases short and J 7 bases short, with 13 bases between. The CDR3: CASSQETGLVNEQFF. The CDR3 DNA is TGCGCCAGCAGCCAAGAAACTGGCCTAGTGAATGAGCAGTTCTTC.

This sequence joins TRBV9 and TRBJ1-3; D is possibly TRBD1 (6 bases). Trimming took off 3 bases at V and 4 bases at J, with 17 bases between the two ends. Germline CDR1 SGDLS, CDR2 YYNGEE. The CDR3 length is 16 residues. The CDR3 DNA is TGTGCCAGCAGCGGGGTCCCGACAGGCATGGGAAACACCATATATTTT. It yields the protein CASSGVPTGMGNTIYF.

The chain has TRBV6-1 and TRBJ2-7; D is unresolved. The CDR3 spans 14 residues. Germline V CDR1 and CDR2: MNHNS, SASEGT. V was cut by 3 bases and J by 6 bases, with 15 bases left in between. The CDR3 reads CASSDGRVVFEQYF. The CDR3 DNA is TGTGCCAGCAGTGATGGCCGTGTTGTGTTCGAGCAGTACTTC.

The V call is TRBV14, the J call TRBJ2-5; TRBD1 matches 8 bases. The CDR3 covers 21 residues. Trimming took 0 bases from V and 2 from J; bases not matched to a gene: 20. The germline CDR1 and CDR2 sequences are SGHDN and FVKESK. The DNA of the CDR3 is TGTGCCAGCAGCCAAGATCCAGGCAGGGGGCTTTTACCGCCTATTCAAGAGACCCAGTACTTC. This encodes CASSQDPGRGLLPPIQETQYF.

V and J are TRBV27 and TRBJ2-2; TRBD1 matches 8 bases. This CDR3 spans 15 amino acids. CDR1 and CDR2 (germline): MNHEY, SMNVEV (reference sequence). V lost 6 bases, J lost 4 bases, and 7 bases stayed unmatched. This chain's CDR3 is CASSSLDRATGELFF. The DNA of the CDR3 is TGTGCCAGCAGCTCCCTGGACAGGGCCACCGGGGAGCTGTTTTTT.

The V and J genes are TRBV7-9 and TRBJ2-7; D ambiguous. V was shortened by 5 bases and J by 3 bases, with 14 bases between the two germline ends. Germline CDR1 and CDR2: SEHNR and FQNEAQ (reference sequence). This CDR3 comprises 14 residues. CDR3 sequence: CASSDTALNYEQYF. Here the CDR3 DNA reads TGTGCCAGCAGCGACACGGCATTAAACTACGAGCAGTACTTC.

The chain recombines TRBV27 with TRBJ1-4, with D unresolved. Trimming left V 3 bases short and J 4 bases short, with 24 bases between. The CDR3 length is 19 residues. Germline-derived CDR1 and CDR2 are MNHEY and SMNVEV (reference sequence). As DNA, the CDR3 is TGTGCCAGCAGTTTTGTGGGCAGGAAAGTCCTGACGTTTAATGAAAAACTGTTTTTT. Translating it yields CASSFVGRKVLTFNEKLFF. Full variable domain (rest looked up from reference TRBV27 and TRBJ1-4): EAQVTQNPRYLITVTGKKLTVTCSQNMNHEYMSWYRQDPGLGLRQIYYSMNVEVTDKGDVPEGYKVSRKEKRNFPLILESPSPNQTSLYFCASSFVGRKVLTFNEKLFFGSGTQLSVL.

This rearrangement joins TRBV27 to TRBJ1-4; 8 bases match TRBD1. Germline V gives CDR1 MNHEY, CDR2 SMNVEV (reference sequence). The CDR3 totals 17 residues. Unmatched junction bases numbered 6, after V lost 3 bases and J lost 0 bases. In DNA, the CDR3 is TGTGCCAGCAGTTTTAGAGACAGGGGCACAACTAATGAAAAACTGTTTTTT. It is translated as CASSFRDRGTTNEKLFF.

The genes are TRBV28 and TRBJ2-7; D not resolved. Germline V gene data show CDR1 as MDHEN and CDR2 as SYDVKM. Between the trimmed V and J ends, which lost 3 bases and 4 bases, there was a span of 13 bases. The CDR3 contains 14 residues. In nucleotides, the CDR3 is TGTGCCAGCAGTTTTGCGTTGGGGTATTACGAGCAGTACTTC. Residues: CASSFALGYYEQYF. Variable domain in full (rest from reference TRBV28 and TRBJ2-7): DVKVTQSSRYLVKRTGEKVFLECVQDMDHENMFWYRQDPGLGLRLIYFSYDVKMKEKGDIPEGYSVSREKKERFSLILESASTNQTSMYLCASSFALGYYEQYFGPGTRLTVT.

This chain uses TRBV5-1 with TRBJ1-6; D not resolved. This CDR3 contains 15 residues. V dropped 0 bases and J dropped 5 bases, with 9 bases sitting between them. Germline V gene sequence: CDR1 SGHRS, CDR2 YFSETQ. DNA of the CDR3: TGCGCCAGCAGCTTGGTTGGCGGGAATAATTCACCCCTCCACTTT. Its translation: CASSLVGGNNSPLHF. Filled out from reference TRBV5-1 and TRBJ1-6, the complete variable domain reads KAGVTQTPRYLIKTRGQQVTLSCSPISGHRSVSWYQQTPGQGLQFLFEYFSETQRNKGNFPGRFSGRQFSNSRSEMNVSTLELGDSALYLCASSLVGGNNSPLHFGNGTRLTVT.

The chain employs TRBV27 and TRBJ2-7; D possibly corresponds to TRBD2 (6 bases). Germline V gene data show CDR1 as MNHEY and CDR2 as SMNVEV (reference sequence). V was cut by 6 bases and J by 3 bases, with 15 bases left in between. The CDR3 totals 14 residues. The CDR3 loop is CASRPPGGDYEQYF. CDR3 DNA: TGTGCCAGCAGACCACCCGGGGGTGACTACGAGCAGTACTTC.

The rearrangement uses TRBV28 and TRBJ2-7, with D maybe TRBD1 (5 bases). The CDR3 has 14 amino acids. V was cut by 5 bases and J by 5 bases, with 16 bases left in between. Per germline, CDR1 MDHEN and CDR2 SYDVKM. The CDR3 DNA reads TGTGCCAGCAGTGCCGACAGTGAGGTCCACGAGCAGTACTTC. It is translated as CASSADSEVHEQYF.

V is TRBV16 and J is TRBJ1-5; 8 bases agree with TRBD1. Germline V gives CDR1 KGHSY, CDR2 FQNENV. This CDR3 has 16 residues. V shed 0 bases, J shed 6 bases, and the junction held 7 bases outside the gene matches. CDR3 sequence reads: CASSQSTGARFQPQHF. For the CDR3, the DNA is TGTGCCAGCAGCCAATCGACAGGGGCCCGGTTTCAGCCCCAGCATTTT. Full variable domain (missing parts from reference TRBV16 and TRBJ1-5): GEEVAQTPKHLVRGEGQKAKLYCAPIKGHSYVFWYQQVLKNEFKFLISFQNENVFDETGMPKERFSAKCLPNSPCSLEIQATKLEDSAVYFCASSQSTGARFQPQHFGDGTRLSIL.

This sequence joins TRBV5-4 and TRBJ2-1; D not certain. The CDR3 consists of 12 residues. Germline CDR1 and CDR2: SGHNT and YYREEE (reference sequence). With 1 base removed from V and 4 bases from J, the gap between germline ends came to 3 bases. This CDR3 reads CASSLRYNEQFF. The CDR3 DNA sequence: TGTGCCAGCAGCTTGAGGTACAATGAGCAGTTCTTC.

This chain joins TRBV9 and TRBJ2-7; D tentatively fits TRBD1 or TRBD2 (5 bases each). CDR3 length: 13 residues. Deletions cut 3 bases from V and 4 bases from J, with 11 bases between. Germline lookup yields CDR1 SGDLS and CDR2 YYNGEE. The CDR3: CASSAGPGYEQYF. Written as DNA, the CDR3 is TGTGCCAGCAGCGCGGGACCCGGATACGAGCAGTACTTC.

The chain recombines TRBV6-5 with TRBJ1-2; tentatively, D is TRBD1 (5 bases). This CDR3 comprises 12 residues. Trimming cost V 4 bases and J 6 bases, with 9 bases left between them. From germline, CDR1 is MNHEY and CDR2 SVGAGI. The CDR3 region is CASSSTRDGYTF. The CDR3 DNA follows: TGTGCCAGCAGTTCAACCAGGGATGGCTACACCTTC.

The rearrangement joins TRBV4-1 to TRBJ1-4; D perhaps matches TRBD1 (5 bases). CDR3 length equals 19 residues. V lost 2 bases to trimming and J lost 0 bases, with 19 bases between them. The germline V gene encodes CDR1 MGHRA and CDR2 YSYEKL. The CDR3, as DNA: TGCGCCAGCAGCCAACCGAGGACACACATGACCTCAACTAATGAAAAACTGTTTTTT. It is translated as CASSQPRTHMTSTNEKLFF.

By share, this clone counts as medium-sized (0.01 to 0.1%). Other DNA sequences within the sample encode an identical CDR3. The CDR3 reads CASSQEGGANTGELFF. The CDR3 DNA reads TGCGCCAGCAGCCAAGAGGGCGGGGCTAACACCGGGGAGCTGTTTTTT. The chain employs TRBV4-3 and TRBJ2-2, with a weak D call TRBD2 (6 bases). The CDR3 runs 16 residues. Germline lookup yields CDR1 LGHNA and CDR2 YSLEER. Trimming removed 0 bases at V and 2 bases at J, with 10 bases between.

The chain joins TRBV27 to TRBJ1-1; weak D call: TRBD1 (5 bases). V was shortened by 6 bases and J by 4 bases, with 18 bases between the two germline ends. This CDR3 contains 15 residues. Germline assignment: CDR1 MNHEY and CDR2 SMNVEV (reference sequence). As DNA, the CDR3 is TGTGCCAGCAGGGGTGTAGGGGTTAGTGGCACTGAAGCTTTCTTT. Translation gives CASRGVGVSGTEAFF.

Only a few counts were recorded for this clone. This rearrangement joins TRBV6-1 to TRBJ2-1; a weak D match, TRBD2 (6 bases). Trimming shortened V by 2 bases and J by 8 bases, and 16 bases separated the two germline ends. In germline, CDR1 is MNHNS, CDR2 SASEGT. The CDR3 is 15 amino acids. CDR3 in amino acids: CASSESAGRSDEQFF. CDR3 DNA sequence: TGTGCCAGCAGTGAAAGCGCGGGGCGTTCCGATGAGCAGTTCTTC.

CDR3 residues: CASSVEGVTSYEQYF. The CDR3 nucleotides are TGTGCCAGCAGCGTGGAAGGGGTAACCTCCTACGAGCAGTACTTC. The chain combines TRBV9 with TRBJ2-5, with D possibly matching TRBD1 (5 bases). With the DNA end fitting TRBJ2-7 better, the J assignment may be wrong. The germline CDR1 and CDR2 sequences are SGDLS and YYNGEE. CDR3 length: 15 amino acids.

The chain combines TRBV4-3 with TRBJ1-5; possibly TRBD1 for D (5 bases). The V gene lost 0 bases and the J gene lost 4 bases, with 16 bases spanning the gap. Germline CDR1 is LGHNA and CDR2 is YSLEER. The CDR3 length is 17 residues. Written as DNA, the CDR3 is TGCGCCAGCAGCCAAGAGCCGGGACCCATACCGAATCAGCCCCAGCATTTT. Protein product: CASSQEPGPIPNQPQHF.

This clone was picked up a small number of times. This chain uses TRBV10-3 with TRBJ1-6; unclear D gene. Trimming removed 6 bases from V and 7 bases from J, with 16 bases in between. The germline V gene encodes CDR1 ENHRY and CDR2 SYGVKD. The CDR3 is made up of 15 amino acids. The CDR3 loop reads CAISLTGLGNSPLHF. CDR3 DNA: TGTGCCATCAGCCTGACGGGATTGGGGAATTCACCCCTCCACTTT.